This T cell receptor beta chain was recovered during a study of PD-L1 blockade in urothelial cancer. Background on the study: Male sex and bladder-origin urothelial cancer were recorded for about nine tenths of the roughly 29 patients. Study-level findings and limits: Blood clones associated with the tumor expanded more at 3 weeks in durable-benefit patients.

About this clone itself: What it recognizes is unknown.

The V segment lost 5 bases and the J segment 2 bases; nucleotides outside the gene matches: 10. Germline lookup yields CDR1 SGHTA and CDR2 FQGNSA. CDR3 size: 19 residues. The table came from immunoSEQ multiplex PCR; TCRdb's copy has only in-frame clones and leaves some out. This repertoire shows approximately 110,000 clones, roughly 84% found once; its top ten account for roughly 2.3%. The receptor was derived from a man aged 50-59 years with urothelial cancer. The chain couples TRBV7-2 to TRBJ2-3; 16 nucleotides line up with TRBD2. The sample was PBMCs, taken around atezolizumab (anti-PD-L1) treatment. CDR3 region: CASSPPGGTSGRATDTQYF. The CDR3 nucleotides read TGTGCCAGCAGCCCTCCGGGAGGGACTAGCGGGAGGGCCACAGATACGCAGTATTTT.